What follows is one T cell receptor (beta chain) and its context. A second roughly 7 to 12 cycle PCR used barcoded and J-beta primers. Using its own MiXCR run on the 5' RACE reads, TCRdb lists one record per CDR3 protein. The table includes about 570,000 distinct CDR3 sequences, about 25% detected once. The ends lost 4 bases at V and 1 base at J; junction bases unmatched: 7. CDR1 and CDR2 (germline): SGDLS, YYNGEE. The CDR3 is 16 residues long. The sample is drawn from a study of blood T cells in healthy people across ages. The sequence came from a woman in her 70s in good health. The rearrangement joins TRBV9 to TRBJ2-3; TRBD2 aligns across 9 bases. Sample: blood. Here the CDR3 DNA reads TGTGCCAGCAGCTTAAGCGGGGGGCCCGGCACAGATACGCAGTATTTT. Its protein is CASSLSGGPGTDTQYF.